The clone carrying this T cell receptor beta chain appeared many times. This sample stems from a study of spatial heterogeneity in lung cancer. In TCRdb, the 5' RACE reads were re-called with MiXCR into one record per CDR3 protein. The sample shows more than 25,000 distinct CDR3 sequences, less than 6.5% of them seen only once. Time point here: blood at routine non-recurrence follow-up after resection. With 3 bases removed from V and 4 bases from J, the gap between germline ends came to 3 bases. The CDR3 covers 11 residues. The germline V gene has CDR1 SGHTA and CDR2 FQGNSA. The chain employs TRBV7-2 and TRBJ2-5; D is undetermined. The receptor comes from a female donor with early-stage non-small cell lung cancer. Material: PBMCs, obtained at follow-up. The CDR3 nucleotides read TGTGCCAGCAGCTTCACAGAGACCCAGTACTTC. Protein: CASSFTETQYF.